Below are 22 T cell receptor beta chains sequenced from a single sample in a study of cytomegalovirus exposure and HLA in healthy donors. PCR used 60 Vbeta primers and 13 Jbeta primers. Measured with immunoSEQ multiplex PCR; TCRdb has only the in-frame clones, and not every one. The data hold a few hundred thousand clones, with about 74% observed a single time. Source material: PBMCs. All receptors come from a man aged 35 to 55 in good health and CMV-seronegative.

The gene calls are TRBV4-1 and TRBJ2-1; TRBD2 agrees at 10 bases. CDR3 length: 14 amino acids. The germline V gene has CDR1 MGHRA and CDR2 YSYEKL. Trimming cost V 4 bases and J 6 bases; bases outside gene matches: 3. The CDR3 loop is CASSPRTSGNEQFF. For the CDR3, the DNA is TGCGCCAGCAGCCCCCGGACTAGCGGCAATGAGCAGTTCTTC.

The gene calls are TRBV4-1 and TRBJ2-7; 8 bases map to TRBD2. The length of the CDR3 is 14 residues. CDR1 is MGHRA and CDR2 is YSYEKL in the germline V gene. With V trimmed by 2 bases and J by 3 bases, 3 bases remained unmatched. This CDR3 is CASSQIAGNYEQYF. CDR3 DNA: TGCGCCAGCAGCCAAATAGCGGGAAACTACGAGCAGTACTTC.

The V call is TRBV7-7, the J call TRBJ1-1, with D maybe TRBD1 (5 bases). In germline, CDR1 is SSHAT, CDR2 FNYEAQ (reference sequence). This CDR3 has 14 residues. Trimming pared 5 bases from V and 1 base from J, leaving 11 bases between. The CDR3: CASSPVTENTEAFF. CDR3 in DNA: TGTGCCAGCAGCCCAGTGACAGAGAACACTGAAGCTTTCTTT.

This chain connects TRBV7-2 to TRBJ2-3, with 10 bases aligning to TRBD2. Trimming took 7 bases from V and 6 from J; bases not matched to a gene: 10. Germline values: CDR1 SGHTA, CDR2 FQGNSA. The CDR3 covers 15 residues. CDR3 coding DNA: TGTGCCAGCATCCCTAGCGGGAGTTTGGTGGATACGCAGTATTTT. It translates to CASIPSGSLVDTQYF.

Only a few counts were recorded for this clone. The gene calls are TRBV30 and TRBJ2-5; 9 bases fit TRBD1. This CDR3 has 13 residues. Trimming took 5 bases from V and 3 from J; bases not matched to a gene: 4. CDR1 GTSNPN and CDR2 SVGIG come from the germline V gene (reference sequence). CDR3 nucleotide sequence: TGTGCCTGGGACCGGACAGGGGAAGAGACCCAGTACTTC. It encodes CAWDRTGEETQYF.

The V gene is TRBV19, the J gene TRBJ2-1; the match to TRBD2 covers 11 bases. With V trimmed by 7 bases and J by 7 bases, 9 bases remained unmatched. This CDR3 region has 15 residues. The germline gives CDR1 LNHDA, CDR2 SQIVND (reference sequence). The CDR3 coding sequence is TGTGCCAGTACCGATCTGGGACTAGCGGATAATGAGCAGTTCTTC. Residues: CASTDLGLADNEQFF.

This clone was picked up a small number of times. J is TRBJ1-1 and V is TRBV18; possible D gene TRBD1, 5 bases. Per the germline V gene, CDR1 is KGHSH and CDR2 is LQKENI. The CDR3 has 13 amino acids. V gave up 4 bases and J gave up 0 bases, with 6 bases separating them. The CDR3 DNA reads TGTGCCAGCTCACGGACACTGAACACTGAAGCTTTCTTT. Protein: CASSRTLNTEAFF.

This clone was seen once. The CDR3 reads CASSVWGGSTDTQYF. DNA for the CDR3: TGTGCCAGCAGCGTATGGGGGGGATCCACAGATACGCAGTATTTT. The chain has TRBV9 and TRBJ2-3; the match to TRBD2 covers 7 bases. Germline trimming cut 1 base from V and 2 bases from J; bases unmatched to any gene: 4. CDR1 is SGDLS, CDR2 YYNGEE, per germline. This CDR3 is 15 amino acids long.

In its sample, this clone was seen a few times. V usage is TRBV5-1 and J usage is TRBJ1-6; TRBD1 matches 11 bases. This CDR3 is built from 14 residues. Trimming removed 4 bases from V and 13 bases from J; junction bases left unmatched: 7. Germline CDR1 reads SGHRS; CDR2 reads YFSETQ. CDR3 loop: CASSKDRGLSPLHF. CDR3 sequence (DNA): TGCGCCAGCAGCAAGGACAGGGGGCTTTCTCCCCTCCACTTT.

This chain connects TRBV18 to TRBJ2-3; D might be TRBD1 (5 bases). V dropped 3 bases and J dropped 3 bases, with 7 bases sitting between them. CDR1 is KGHSH, CDR2 LQKENI, per germline. This CDR3 is 13 amino acids long. DNA of the CDR3: TGTGCCAGCTCACCCGACAGAACAGATACGCAGTATTTT. It codes for CASSPDRTDTQYF.

In DNA form, the CDR3 reads TGTGCCAGCAGACTGACAGGGGGCGATGAGCAGTTCTTC. This sequence encodes CASRLTGGDEQFF. The rearrangement links TRBV6-1 to TRBJ2-1, with 10 positions matching TRBD1. This CDR3 has 13 residues. V dropped 6 bases and J dropped 8; count of bases not matched to a gene: 4. Germline-derived CDR1 and CDR2 are MNHNS and SASEGT.

The gene calls are TRBV28 and TRBJ2-7; the match to TRBD2 covers 7 bases. This CDR3 comprises 13 residues. Germline CDR1 reads MDHEN; CDR2 reads SYDVKM. J lost 6 bases, V lost 3 bases, and 5 bases had no gene match. The DNA of the CDR3 is TGTGCCAGCAGTTTGGCGGGAGCACCCGAGCAGTACTTC. Amino acid sequence: CASSLAGAPEQYF.

A few counts support this clone. This rearrangement joins TRBV30 to TRBJ2-3; D might be TRBD2 (6 bases). Per germline, CDR1 GTSNPN and CDR2 SVGIG (reference sequence). V dropped 4 bases and J dropped 0 bases, with 11 bases sitting between them. The CDR3 length is 14 residues. CDR3 DNA sequence: TGTGCCTGGACCGCGGGATCTAGCACAGATACGCAGTATTTT. Amino acid sequence: CAWTAGSSTDTQYF.

CDR3 DNA sequence: TGTGCCAGCAGCGCGGGGACGACCCGGAGACAGTACTTC. Amino acid sequence: CASSAGTTRRQYF. The chain joins TRBV2 to TRBJ2-7; possible D gene TRBD2, 6 bases. The CDR3 has 13 residues. Germline lookup yields CDR1 SNHLY and CDR2 FYNNEI. The ends were cut back, 6 bases at V and 10 bases at J, with 19 bases in the middle.

This chain uses TRBV7-9 with TRBJ2-3; TRBD2 matches 8 bases. Per germline, CDR1 SEHNR and CDR2 FQNEAQ (reference sequence). Unmatched junction bases numbered 7, after V lost 3 bases and J lost 2 bases. This CDR3 spans 16 amino acids. CDR3 region: CASSLTAGGTTDTQYF. CDR3 nucleotide sequence: TGTGCCAGCAGCTTGACTGCGGGGGGAACCACAGATACGCAGTATTTT.

The table lists this clone with a count of one. The J gene is TRBJ2-5, the V gene TRBV18; D is undetermined. CDR3 size: 13 residues. CDR1 and CDR2 (germline): KGHSH, LQKENI. The V end was cut by 1 base, the J end by 4 bases, with 7 bases between. The CDR3 DNA reads as TGTGCCAGCTCACCACTTACGGGAGAGACCCAGTACTTC. Its translation is CASSPLTGETQYF.

The chain combines TRBV5-1 with TRBJ2-1; tentatively, D is TRBD1 (5 bases). The V and J ends lost 0 bases and 3 bases respectively, with 10 bases between them. The V gene's germline CDR1 is SGHRS and CDR2 YFSETQ. The CDR3 sequence is 15 residues long. The CDR3 coding sequence is TGCGCCAGCAGCTTGGCCAGGGAAGGCTACAATGAGCAGTTCTTC. Translation: CASSLAREGYNEQFF.

This chain joins TRBV1 and TRBJ2-3; TRBD2, the table's D call, was not compared with the DNA. TRBV1 is shown as a pseudogene. The CDR3 is 17 residues long. The CDR3 DNA sequence: TGCACCAGCAACCGGACTAGCGGGAGTTCCCCCCCAGATACGCAGTATTTT. Translation: CTSNRTSGSSPPDTQYF.

The chain carries TRBV15 and TRBJ2-7; 8 positions agree with TRBD1. The length of the CDR3 is 15 residues. With 3 bases clipped from V and 0 bases from J, the junction kept 4 bases outside the gene matches. CDR1 and CDR2 (germline): LNHNV, YYDKDF (reference sequence). The chain's CDR3 is CATSSDRGSSYEQYF. CDR3 sequence (DNA): TGTGCCACCAGCAGTGACAGGGGCAGCTCCTACGAGCAGTACTTC.

V usage is TRBV30 and J usage is TRBJ1-2; 10 bases align to TRBD1. Germline V gene lookup returns CDR1 GTSNPN and CDR2 SVGIG (reference sequence). This CDR3 is built from 12 residues. The junction had 12 bases not matched to a gene; V was cut back by 7 bases and J by 13 bases. CDR3 sequence: CASLRDRGPSTF. The DNA for the CDR3 is TGTGCCTCCCTCCGGGACAGGGGTCCAAGCACCTTC.

This chain uses TRBV27 with TRBJ2-3; 8 bases line up with TRBD2. After removal of 8 bases from V and 4 bases from J, the junction contained 8 bases not matched to a gene. Germline V gives CDR1 MNHEY, CDR2 SMNVEV (reference sequence). This CDR3 has 14 residues. The CDR3 DNA reads as TGTGCCAGCGTGCGGAGAGCGGGAGCAGATACGCAGTATTTT. It yields the protein CASVRRAGADTQYF.

The rearrangement links TRBV19 to TRBJ1-1, with 9 bases aligning to TRBD1. Germline values: CDR1 LNHDA, CDR2 SQIVND (reference sequence). The CDR3 consists of 15 residues. The trim removed 8 bases at V and 0 bases at J, leaving 7 bases unmatched. The CDR3 DNA is TGTGCCAGTCTCGACAGGGGGACAATGAACACTGAAGCTTTCTTT. Translation gives CASLDRGTMNTEAFF.